This is a list of T cell receptor beta chains from one sample in a study of cytomegalovirus exposure and HLA in healthy donors. TCRdb keeps only in-frame clones here, not all; method: immunoSEQ multiplex PCR. The table has 150,000 or so clones, roughly 85% seen once. Sequenced sample: PBMCs. These receptors all come from a male donor in good health and CMV-seronegative. Both conserved end residues are part of each CDR3. The D gene is left open where the match is weak. Clone size, where shown, is once, few, many, or a class for clones that have expanded.

.,TRBJ2-1,.,TRBV9,TGTGCCAGCAGCACGATTTCGAGCTCCTACAATGAGCAGTTCTTC,CASSTISSSYNEQFF
.,TRBJ2-1,TRBD2,TRBV7-3,TGTGCCAGCAGCTCCGGGACTAGCGGGCCCCAATACTCCTACAATGAGCAGTTCTTC,CASSSGTSGPQYSYNEQFF
few,TRBJ1-1,.,TRBV9,TGTGCCAGCAGCGTAGCCTCGGACAGGAACACTGAAGCTTTCTTT,CASSVASDRNTEAFF
.,TRBJ1-2,.,TRBV6-5,TGTGCCAGCAGTCATCAATGTGGGCAGCCCTATGGCTACACCTTC,CASSHQCGQPYGYTF
few,TRBJ1-5,.,TRBV6-5,TGTGCCAGCAGTTACGGTCCGACTTTGGATCAGCCCCAGCATTTT,CASSYGPTLDQPQHF
.,TRBJ2-3,.,TRBV7-6,TGTGCCAGCAGCTTAGGGGGGGGCCCCACAGATACGCAGTATTTT,CASSLGGGPTDTQYF
.,TRBJ1-1,.,TRBV28,TGTGCCAGCAGTTTACGGAACACTGAAGCTTTCTTT,CASSLRNTEAFF
.,TRBJ2-1,TRBD1,TRBV5-1,TGCGCCAGCAGCACGGGACAGAGCTCCTACAATGAGCAGTTCTTC,CASSTGQSSYNEQFF
.,TRBJ1-1,.,TRBV6-5,TGTGCCAGCAGACTACGGGGGGCTTACACTGAAGCTTTCTTT,CASRLRGAYTEAFF
.,TRBJ1-6,TRBD1,TRBV19,TGTGCCAGTAGTATCCGGGACAGGGGTCCGCCCCTCCACTTT,CASSIRDRGPPLHF
few,TRBJ2-2,TRBD2,TRBV6-4,TGTGCCAGCAGTGACAGCGGGGGGGCCACCGGGGAGCTGTTTTTT,CASSDSGGATGELFF
.,TRBJ2-7,TRBD1,TRBV10-3,TGTGCCATCAGCCCGGGACAGGGGGGATCCTACGAGCAGTACTTC,CAISPGQGGSYEQYF
.,TRBJ1-5,.,TRBV15,TGTGCCACCAGAAGAGCCCAGGGGACTCAGCCCCAGCATTTT,CATRRAQGTQPQHF
once,TRBJ2-7,TRBD2,TRBV28,TGTGCCAGCAGTTTCACACTAGCGCAGACCACCTACGAGCAGTACTTC,CASSFTLAQTTYEQYF
.,TRBJ2-1,.,TRBV5-1,TGCGCCAGCAGCTTGACTAGTGTCAATGAGCAGTTCTTC,CASSLTSVNEQFF
.,TRBJ1-2,TRBD1,TRBV15,TGTGCCACCAGCAGAGGTCTAGGGACAGGAGTGGGGTATGGCTACACCTTC,CATSRGLGTGVGYGYTF